A single sample is the source of the 32 T cell receptor beta chains below, sequenced in a study of T-cell reconstitution after alpha-beta-depleted transplantation in children. The TCRbeta library incorporated unique molecular identifiers. TCRdb reanalysed the PCR reads using MiXCR and keeps one entry per CDR3 protein. The sample has around 600,000 distinct CDR3 sequences; about 15% are singletons. The source was PBMCs from the stem cell graft donor, collected from the stem cell graft. The receptors here all came from a human donor who donated a stem cell graft to a child with acute myeloid leukemia.

The sample holds a few counts of this clonotype. J is TRBJ2-3 and V is TRBV25-1, with a tentative D call TRBD2 (5 bases). V was cut by 1 base and J by 12 bases, with 17 bases left in between. This CDR3 has 14 residues. The germline V gene encodes CDR1 MGHDK and CDR2 SYGVNS. The CDR3 loop is CASSEFRGSGSQYF. DNA for the CDR3: TGTGCCAGCAGTGAATTCAGAGGGTCGGGCAGCCAGTATTTT.

This chain links TRBV11-3 with TRBJ1-1; no definite D call. This CDR3 contains 15 residues. Germline loops: CDR1 SGHNT, CDR2 YENEEA. Trimming took 0 bases from V and 1 from J, leaving 9 bases between them. Here the CDR3 reads CASSLDSSRNTEAFF. The CDR3, as DNA: TGTGCCAGCAGCTTAGATAGTAGCAGGAACACTGAAGCTTTCTTT.

This chain joins TRBV29-1 and TRBJ2-2; D not certain. The CDR3 consists of 14 residues. Looked up from germline, CDR1 is SQVTM and CDR2 is ANQGSEA. The ends were cut back, 5 bases at V and 3 bases at J, with 13 bases in the middle. The CDR3 DNA is TGCAGCGTTACAGCGCCCCTTGACACCGGGGAGCTGTTTTTT. It encodes CSVTAPLDTGELFF.

This clonotype was observed many times. The genes are TRBV12-3 or TRBV12-4 and TRBJ2-7, with no clear D. CDR3 length: 11 amino acids. Trimming stripped 4 bases from V and 3 bases from J, with 4 bases between. DNA of the CDR3: TGTGCCAGCAGTTCCTACTACGAGCAGTACTTC. Protein: CASSSYYEQYF.

This clonotype appeared a few times. The chain combines TRBV19 with TRBJ2-7; D is perhaps TRBD1 (5 bases). This CDR3 contains 15 residues. V was clipped by 1 base and J by 3 bases, with 13 bases between them. Germline V lookup: CDR1 LNHDA, CDR2 SQIVND (reference sequence). The CDR3 sequence is CASSIVLDTYYEQYF. The CDR3 nucleotides are TGTGCCAGTAGTATAGTCCTGGACACTTACTACGAGCAGTACTTC.

In its sample, this clonotype was seen a few times. The chain recombines TRBV11-2 with TRBJ1-3; D ambiguous. The CDR3 has 16 amino acids. V shed 0 bases and J shed 1 base, with 10 bases lying between them. Germline CDR1 is SGHAT and CDR2 is FQNNGV. CDR3 sequence reads: CASSLDDAGSGNTIYF. CDR3 DNA: TGTGCCAGCAGCTTAGACGATGCGGGGTCTGGAAACACCATATATTTT. The complete variable domain, with remaining parts taken from reference TRBV11-2 and TRBJ1-3, reads EAGVAQSPRYKIIEKRQSVAFWCNPISGHATLYWYQQILGQGPKLLIQFQNNGVVDDSQLPKDRFSAERLKGVDSTLKIQPAKLEDSAVYLCASSLDDAGSGNTIYFGEGSWLTVV.

This clonotype has a handful of counts. V usage is TRBV7-9 and J usage is TRBJ1-2; D might be TRBD1 (5 bases). Germline CDR1 SEHNR, CDR2 FQNEAQ (reference sequence). The V and J ends lost 1 base and 8 bases respectively, with 8 bases between them. This CDR3 is built from 12 residues. The chain's CDR3 is CASSLVRGGYTF. CDR3 nucleotide sequence: TGTGCCAGCAGCTTAGTGAGGGGCGGCTACACCTTC. Combining the CDR3 with reference TRBV7-9 and TRBJ1-2 gives the whole variable domain DTGVSQNPRHKITKRGQNVTFRCDPISEHNRLYWYRQTLGQGPEFLTYFQNEAQLEKSRLLSDRFSAERPKGSFSTLEIQRTEQGDSAMYLCASSLVRGGYTFGSGTRLTVV.

This sequence joins TRBV2 and TRBJ2-7; 7 nucleotides match TRBD1. With 2 bases clipped from V and 3 bases from J, the junction kept 4 bases outside the gene matches. Germline-derived CDR1 and CDR2 are SNHLY and FYNNEI. The CDR3 sequence is 14 residues long. Written as DNA, the CDR3 is TGTGCCAGCAGTGAATGGGGACAGAACTACGAGCAGTACTTC. Protein: CASSEWGQNYEQYF.

Only a few counts were recorded for this clonotype. The genes are TRBV20-1 and TRBJ2-7; 10 positions agree with TRBD1. The CDR3 consists of 17 residues. Looked up from germline, CDR1 is DFQATT and CDR2 is SNEGSKA (reference sequence). V dropped 3 bases and J dropped 4; count of bases not matched to a gene: 15. In DNA, the CDR3 is TGCAGTGCTAGGGGTCCCGGGACAGGGGAGCAATCGTACGAGCAGTACTTC. Encoded protein: CSARGPGTGEQSYEQYF.

This clonotype showed up many times. This chain connects TRBV6-4 to TRBJ1-1, with 7 bases matching TRBD1. The CDR3 has 15 residues. Germline CDR1 is MRHNA and CDR2 is SNTAGT. Trimming took 4 bases from V and 1 from J; bases not matched to a gene: 6. The CDR3 loop is CASSADRAGNTEAFF. CDR3 coding DNA: TGTGCCAGCAGTGCTGACAGGGCAGGGAACACTGAAGCTTTCTTT.

This clonotype was recorded once. The chain is built from TRBV7-9 and TRBJ1-3; D unclear. The ends were cut back, 8 bases at V and 0 bases at J, with 8 bases in the middle. This CDR3 has 13 amino acids. Germline V CDR1 and CDR2: SEHNR, FQNEAQ (reference sequence). CDR3 amino acids: CASGSSSGNTIYF. CDR3 bases: TGTGCCAGCGGGTCATCCTCTGGAAACACCATATATTTT.

This rearrangement joins TRBV28 to TRBJ1-2; a weak D match, TRBD1 (5 bases). V was shortened by 7 bases and J by 2 bases, with 8 bases between the two germline ends. This CDR3 is 12 amino acids long. Germline CDR1 and CDR2: MDHEN and SYDVKM. CDR3 nucleotides: TGTGCCAGCAAGGAGGGGAACTATGGCTACACCTTC. It specifies CASKEGNYGYTF.

The CDR3 reads CASSLTDRNQPQHF. CDR3 DNA sequence: TGTGCCAGCAGCCTAACGGACCGGAATCAGCCCCAGCATTTT. The chain carries TRBV7-2 and TRBJ1-5, with D unresolved. Between the trimmed V and J ends, which lost 5 bases and 4 bases, there was a span of 12 bases. This CDR3 is 14 amino acids long. Germline assignment: CDR1 SGHTA and CDR2 FQGNSA.

This clonotype appeared many times. This sequence joins TRBV4-2 and TRBJ2-2; no firm D call. CDR1 and CDR2 from the germline V gene are LGHNA and YNFKEQ. The CDR3 covers 13 residues. V lost 0 bases and J lost 6, with 5 bases in between. CDR3 DNA: TGTGCCAGCAGCCAAGATGGGGCCGGGGAGCTGTTTTTT. It encodes CASSQDGAGELFF.

The sample holds many counts of this clonotype. The rearrangement links TRBV10-3 to TRBJ1-2; TRBD1 is a possible D gene (6 bases). Between the trimmed V and J ends, which lost 0 bases and 6 bases, there was a span of 11 bases. There are 14 residues in the CDR3. CDR1 is ENHRY, CDR2 SYGVKD, per germline. The CDR3 sequence: CAISESAGENGYTF. The CDR3 DNA follows: TGTGCCATCAGTGAGTCCGCAGGGGAGAATGGCTACACCTTC.

This clonotype was seen many times. The chain joins TRBV7-2 to TRBJ2-3; tentatively, D is TRBD2 (6 bases). The CDR3 covers 15 residues. The germline gives CDR1 SGHTA, CDR2 FQGNSA. V lost 4 bases and J 4 bases, leaving 15 bases between the germline ends. CDR3 sequence reads: CASSSRRGGADTQYF. CDR3 DNA sequence: TGTGCCAGCAGCTCGCGGCGGGGTGGGGCAGATACGCAGTATTTT.

This clonotype was recorded many times. V usage is TRBV29-1 and J usage is TRBJ1-1; possible D gene TRBD1, 6 bases. Between the trimmed V and J ends, which lost 6 bases and 3 bases, there was a span of 20 bases. The CDR3 has 15 amino acids. Germline V gives CDR1 SQVTM, CDR2 ANQGSEA. CDR3: CSVRRTVYMDTEAFF. In DNA form, the CDR3 reads TGCAGCGTGAGACGGACAGTTTACATGGACACTGAAGCTTTCTTT.

In its sample, this clonotype was seen many times. This sequence joins TRBV15 and TRBJ2-5; 11 positions agree with TRBD2. CDR3 length: 15 amino acids. Germline CDR1 LNHNV, CDR2 YYDKDF (reference sequence). Trimming cost V 4 bases and J 3 bases; bases outside gene matches: 4. The CDR3 coding sequence is TGTGCCACCAGCATCCTAGCGGGGGGCAAAGAGACCCAGTACTTC. Translation: CATSILAGGKETQYF.

The V call is TRBV7-8, the J call TRBJ2-6; TRBD1 is a possible D gene (6 bases). This CDR3 spans 17 amino acids. Germline V CDR1 and CDR2: SGHVS, FQNEAQ. The ends were cut back, 1 base at V and 4 bases at J, with 14 bases in the middle. The CDR3 DNA sequence: TGTGCCAGCAGCTTAGTTGGGGGCGCGATGGGGGCCAACGTCCTGACTTTC. It yields the protein CASSLVGGAMGANVLTF.

V is TRBV5-5 and J is TRBJ2-3; TRBD1 is a possible D gene (5 bases). The length of the CDR3 is 17 residues. Deletions cut 3 bases from V and 0 bases from J, with 17 bases between. CDR1 and CDR2 (germline): SGHKS, YYEKEE (reference sequence). This CDR3 reads CASSSRVRSTSTDTQYF. In nucleotides, the CDR3 is TGTGCCAGCAGCTCCAGGGTACGGAGCACTAGCACAGATACGCAGTATTTT.

The CDR3 spells CASSFIAGGNNEQFF. The CDR3 DNA sequence: TGTGCCAGCAGCTTTATAGCGGGGGGGAACAATGAGCAGTTCTTC. V gene TRBV11-2 combines with J gene TRBJ2-1; 11 bases match TRBD2. With V trimmed by 3 bases and J by 5 bases, 3 bases remained unmatched. Germline CDR1 SGHAT, CDR2 FQNNGV. CDR3 length: 15 residues.

This clonotype was counted a few times. The CDR3 reads CASSRVGGRTEAFF. The CDR3 bases are TGTGCCAGCAGCAGGGTGGGGGGTCGCACTGAAGCTTTCTTT. The V call is TRBV12-3 or TRBV12-4, the J call TRBJ1-1, with D maybe TRBD1 (5 bases). The ends were cut back, 6 bases at V and 4 bases at J, with 15 bases in the middle. The CDR3 covers 14 residues.

This clonotype was recorded many times. This chain uses TRBV12-3 or TRBV12-4 with TRBJ1-2; 8 bases are shared with TRBD1. Trimming removed 8 bases from V and 9 bases from J; junction bases left unmatched: 11. The CDR3 spans 13 residues. This CDR3 reads CASRGTGTVSYTF. CDR3 in DNA: TGTGCCAGCCGTGGGACAGGAACCGTTAGCTACACCTTC.

This clonotype was observed at least ten times. The CDR3, as DNA: TGTGCCAGCAGTTTAGGTCCAGCGGGCACAGATACGCAGTATTTT. Protein product: CASSLGPAGTDTQYF. The chain joins TRBV27 to TRBJ2-3; D might be TRBD2 (5 bases). Germline V gives CDR1 MNHEY, CDR2 SMNVEV (reference sequence). CDR3 length: 15 residues. The V gene lost 2 bases and the J gene lost 1 base, with 10 bases spanning the gap.

This clonotype has a count of ten or more. The chain links TRBV20-1 to TRBJ2-3, with TRBD2 identical over 12 bases. The CDR3 consists of 15 residues. The germline CDR1 and CDR2 sequences are DFQATT and SNEGSKA (reference sequence). Losses at the gene ends were 5 bases for V and 5 bases for J; bases not matched to a gene: 8. The CDR3 coding sequence is TGCAGTGCTTCCACACTAGCGGGGGGCATAGATACGCAGTATTTT. Translating it yields CSASTLAGGIDTQYF.

There are many counts of this clonotype. This chain joins TRBV6-5 and TRBJ2-5; the D is unclear. Between the trimmed V and J ends, which lost 0 bases and 1 base, there was a span of 9 bases. Germline V gene lookup returns CDR1 MNHEY and CDR2 SVGAGI. CDR3 length: 15 amino acids. The chain's CDR3 is CASSYSTASQETQYF. For the CDR3, the DNA is TGTGCCAGCAGTTACTCGACGGCTTCCCAAGAGACCCAGTACTTC.

This clonotype has a handful of counts. This chain uses TRBV25-1 with TRBJ2-5; no firm D call. Germline CDR1 is MGHDK and CDR2 is SYGVNS. The CDR3 is 12 residues long. Trimming cost V 4 bases and J 5 bases, with 8 bases left between them. This chain's CDR3 is CASSAFMETQYF. CDR3 nucleotide sequence: TGTGCCAGCAGTGCCTTTATGGAGACCCAGTACTTC.

The V and J genes are TRBV3-1 and TRBJ1-5, with D possibly matching TRBD1 (6 bases). Per the germline V gene, CDR1 is LGHDT and CDR2 is YNNKEL (reference sequence). Trimming shortened V by 0 bases and J by 9 bases, and 12 bases separated the two germline ends. This CDR3 region has 14 residues. The CDR3 spells CASSQDPDRRPQHF. DNA for the CDR3: TGTGCCAGCAGCCAAGACCCCGACAGGCGGCCCCAGCATTTT.

This chain connects TRBV7-8 to TRBJ2-1, with a tentative D call TRBD2 (7 bases). Germline V gene sequence: CDR1 SGHVS, CDR2 FQNEAQ. Trimming shortened V by 1 base and J by 7 bases, and 14 bases separated the two germline ends. The CDR3 runs 15 residues. The CDR3 DNA follows: TGTGCCAGCAGCTTAGTAAAGGGGGGGGGGAATGAGCAGTTCTTC. Translation gives CASSLVKGGGNEQFF.

The gene calls are TRBV7-8 and TRBJ1-4; perhaps TRBD1 as D (5 bases). CDR3 length: 15 residues. The germline V gene has CDR1 SGHVS and CDR2 FQNEAQ. The germline V and J ends were trimmed by 5 bases and 0 bases, with 10 bases remaining between them. The CDR3 spells CASSPDTATNEKLFF. CDR3 coding DNA: TGTGCCAGCAGCCCGGACACGGCAACTAATGAAAAACTGTTTTTT.

This clonotype was recorded at least ten times. The V call is TRBV5-5, the J call TRBJ1-2, with D tentatively TRBD1 (6 bases). CDR3 size: 13 residues. Trimming removed 4 bases at V and 8 bases at J, with 15 bases between. CDR1 is SGHKS and CDR2 is YYEKEE in the germline V gene (reference sequence). The CDR3 nucleotides are TGTGCCAGCAGCGTTAACAGGGATCGAGGCTACACCTTC. Its protein product is CASSVNRDRGYTF.

This chain connects TRBV25-1 to TRBJ1-2, with D possibly being TRBD1 (6 bases). The CDR3 has 16 residues. The V gene's germline CDR1 is MGHDK and CDR2 SYGVNS. V lost 2 bases to trimming and J lost 3 bases, with 16 bases between them. This CDR3 is CASSEGGATGHYGYTF. The CDR3 DNA reads as TGTGCCAGCAGTGAAGGGGGGGCTACAGGGCACTATGGCTACACCTTC.